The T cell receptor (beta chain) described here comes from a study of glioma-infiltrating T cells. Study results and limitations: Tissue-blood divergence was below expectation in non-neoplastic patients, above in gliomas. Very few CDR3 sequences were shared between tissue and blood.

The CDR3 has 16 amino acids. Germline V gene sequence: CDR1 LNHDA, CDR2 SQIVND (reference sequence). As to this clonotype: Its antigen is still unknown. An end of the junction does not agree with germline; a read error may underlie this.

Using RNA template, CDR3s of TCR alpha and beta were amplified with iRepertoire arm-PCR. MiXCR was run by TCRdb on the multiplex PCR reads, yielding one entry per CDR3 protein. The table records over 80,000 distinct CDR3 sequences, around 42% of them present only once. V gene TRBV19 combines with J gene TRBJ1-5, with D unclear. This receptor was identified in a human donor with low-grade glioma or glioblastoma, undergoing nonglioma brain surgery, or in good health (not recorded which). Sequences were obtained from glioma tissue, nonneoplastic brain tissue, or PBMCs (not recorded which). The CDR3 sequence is CASKAEHAGSNQPQHF. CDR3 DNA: TGTGCCAGTAAAGCGGAACACGCAGGAAGCAATCAGCCCCAACATTTT. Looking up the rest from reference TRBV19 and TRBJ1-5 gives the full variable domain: DGGITQSPKYLFRKEGQNVTLSCEQNLNHDAMYWYRQDPGQGLRLIYYSQIVNDFQKGDIAEGYSVSREKKESFPLTVTSAQKNPTAFYLCASKAEHAGSNQPQHFGDGTRLSIL.